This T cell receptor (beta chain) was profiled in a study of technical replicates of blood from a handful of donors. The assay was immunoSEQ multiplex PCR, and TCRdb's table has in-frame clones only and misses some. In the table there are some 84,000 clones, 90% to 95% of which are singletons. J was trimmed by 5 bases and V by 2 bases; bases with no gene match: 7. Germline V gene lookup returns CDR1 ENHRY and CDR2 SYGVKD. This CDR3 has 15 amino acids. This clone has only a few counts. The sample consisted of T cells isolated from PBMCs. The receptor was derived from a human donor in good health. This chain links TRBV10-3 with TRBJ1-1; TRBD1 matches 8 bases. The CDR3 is CAISETLQGGTEAFF. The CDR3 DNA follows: TGTGCCATCAGTGAGACTCTACAGGGGGGAACTGAAGCTTTCTTT.